The present TCR beta chain was sequenced within a study of cytomegalovirus exposure and HLA in healthy donors (dated by TCRdb to the late 2010s). Regarding the study in general: The approximately 710 repertoires of the first cohort and the approximately 110 validation repertoires were produced on the same platform, according to a later analysis. High-throughput TCR immunosequencing, statistical association of individual TCRs with disease status, and machine learning were combined to predict cytomegalovirus infection status. Along with the roughly 610-subject first cohort, a separate validation cohort of over 90 different subjects was used. The study was designed to test whether signatures of past pathogen exposure could be identified by cataloging public T cell receptors.

Study-wide conclusions, independent of this receptor: The study listed 170 or so TCR beta chains as associated with cytomegalovirus. While some public TCRs were present in many individuals, most TCR sequences turned up only very rarely across donors. A later analysis found that TCRs clustered in the first cohort also tended to co-occur in the approximately 120 validation repertoires, with 94% of cluster scores above 0. A later analysis lacked HLA typing for the validation cohort, so it scored co-occurrence in that cohort across all 120 or so repertoires. A few of the identified cytomegalovirus-associated TCR beta chains were confirmed in vitro to be specific for cytomegalovirus antigens. The authors suggested that the approach could potentially be generalized to other disease states and immunological phenotypes. The classifier was reported to diagnose cytomegalovirus status with high specificity and sensitivity in both the original and validation cohorts.

The germline V gene specifies SGDLS as CDR1 and YYNGEE as CDR2. Inclusive of the bounding cysteine and phenylalanine, the CDR3 is 17 residues long. Only the CDR3 DNA is retained, 51 bases long and in frame from the first base. The junction carries 17 bases between V and J, which are trimmed by 4 bases and 0 bases respectively. A single count supports this clone. Its antigen specificity is not known. Qualities for individual bases were not recorded, and no much larger clone is one base off. Receptor libraries were prepared by the immunoSEQ multiplex PCR assay. From the authors' description of their analysis: To diagnose cytomegalovirus status from the catalog of TCR beta chain sequences, a statistical classification framework was built. Imported from immuneACCESS, the table was reduced by TCRdb to in-frame sequences with V and J called. These copies leave out some clones; in studies compared against another copy, an unresolved V gene accounts for under half, and the cause of the remainder is not known. The V and J calls and clone size come from that table; D and trimming were worked out from the DNA. Within this sample are some 150,000 clones, with almost 90% of them counted one time only. Jointly, the top ten make up 7.5% to 8.5% of the sample.

The donors belonged to the validation cohort of around 130 subjects, which was separate from the approximately 610-subject first cohort. Sequenced material: PBMCs. The sequence joins TRBV9 to TRBJ1-3; no D gene call is confident. The TCR originated in a woman in her late teens or twenties in good health and CMV-seropositive. The CDR3 protein: CASSPVVRGSSGNTIYF. The DNA is as follows: TGTGCCAGCAGCCCAGTAGTGAGAGGGAGCTCTGGAAACACCATATATTTT.